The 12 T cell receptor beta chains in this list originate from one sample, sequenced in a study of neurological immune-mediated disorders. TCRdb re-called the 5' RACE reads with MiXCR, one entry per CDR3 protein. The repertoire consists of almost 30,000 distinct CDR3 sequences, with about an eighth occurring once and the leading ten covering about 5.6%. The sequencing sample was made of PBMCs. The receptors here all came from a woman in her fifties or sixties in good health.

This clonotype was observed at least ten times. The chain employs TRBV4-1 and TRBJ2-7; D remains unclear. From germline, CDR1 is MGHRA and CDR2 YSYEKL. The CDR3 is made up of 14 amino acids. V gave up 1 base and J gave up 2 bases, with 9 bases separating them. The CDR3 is CASSQGVQAYEQYF. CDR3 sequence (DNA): TGCGCCAGCAGCCAAGGGGTCCAGGCCTACGAGCAGTACTTC.

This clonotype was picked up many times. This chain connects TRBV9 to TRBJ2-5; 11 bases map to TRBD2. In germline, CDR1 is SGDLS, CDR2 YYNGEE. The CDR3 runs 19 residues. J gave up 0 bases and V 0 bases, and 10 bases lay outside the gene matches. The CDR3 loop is CASSVEKLAGGPYQETQYF. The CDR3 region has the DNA TGTGCCAGCAGCGTAGAGAAGCTAGCGGGGGGCCCGTACCAAGAGACCCAGTACTTC.

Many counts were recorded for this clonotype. CDR3 in amino acids: CASSRGGISYNEQFF. The CDR3 DNA is TGCGCCAGCAGCCGCGGGGGGATCTCATACAATGAGCAGTTCTTC. The chain recombines TRBV4-3 with TRBJ2-1; 8 bases align to TRBD2. The trim removed 4 bases at V and 4 bases at J, leaving 6 bases unmatched. CDR1 and CDR2 (germline): LGHNA, YSLEER. The CDR3 loop spans 15 amino acids.

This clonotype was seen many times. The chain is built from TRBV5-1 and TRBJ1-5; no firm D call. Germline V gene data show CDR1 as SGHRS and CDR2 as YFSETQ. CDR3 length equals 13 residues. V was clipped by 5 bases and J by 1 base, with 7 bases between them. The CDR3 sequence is CASRLESNQPQHF. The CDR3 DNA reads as TGCGCCAGCAGGCTGGAGAGCAATCAGCCCCAGCATTTT.

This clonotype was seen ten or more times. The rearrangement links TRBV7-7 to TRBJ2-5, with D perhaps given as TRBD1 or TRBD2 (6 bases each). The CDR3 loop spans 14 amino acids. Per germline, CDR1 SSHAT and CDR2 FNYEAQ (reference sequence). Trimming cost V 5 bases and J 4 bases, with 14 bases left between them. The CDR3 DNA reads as TGTGCCAGCAGCGCCAACGGGGGCGCAGAGACCCAGTACTTC. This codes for CASSANGGAETQYF.

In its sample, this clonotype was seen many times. In DNA form, the CDR3 reads TGCAGTGCTAGAGAAGGAGGGGGCAGGAACTATGGCTACACCTTC. Translated, it gives CSAREGGGRNYGYTF. The chain links TRBV20-1 to TRBJ1-2; 7 positions match TRBD1. Germline CDR1 DFQATT, CDR2 SNEGSKA (reference sequence). This CDR3 has 15 residues. Trimming took 0 bases from V and 2 from J; bases not matched to a gene: 6.

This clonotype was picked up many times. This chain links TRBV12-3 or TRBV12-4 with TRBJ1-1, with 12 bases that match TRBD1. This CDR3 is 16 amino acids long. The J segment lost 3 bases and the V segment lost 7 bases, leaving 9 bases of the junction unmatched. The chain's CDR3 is CASTPGQGAPDTEAFF. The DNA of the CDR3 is TGTGCCAGCACCCCGGGACAGGGGGCGCCGGACACTGAAGCTTTCTTT.

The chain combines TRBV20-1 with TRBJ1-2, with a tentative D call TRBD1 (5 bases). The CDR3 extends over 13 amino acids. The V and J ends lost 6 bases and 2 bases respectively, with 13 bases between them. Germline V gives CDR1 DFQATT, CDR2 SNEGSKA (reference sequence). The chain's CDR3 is CSAATRGNYGYTF. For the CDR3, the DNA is TGCAGTGCGGCGACCCGGGGCAACTATGGCTACACCTTC.

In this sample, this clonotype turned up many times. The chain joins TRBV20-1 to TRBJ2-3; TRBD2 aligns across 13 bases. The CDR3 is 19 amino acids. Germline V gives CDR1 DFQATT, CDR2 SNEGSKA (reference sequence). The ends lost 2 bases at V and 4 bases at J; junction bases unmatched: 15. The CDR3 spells CSARKRLAGGFLASDTQYF. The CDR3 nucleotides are TGCAGTGCTAGAAAACGACTAGCGGGGGGATTTTTGGCCTCAGATACGCAGTATTTT.

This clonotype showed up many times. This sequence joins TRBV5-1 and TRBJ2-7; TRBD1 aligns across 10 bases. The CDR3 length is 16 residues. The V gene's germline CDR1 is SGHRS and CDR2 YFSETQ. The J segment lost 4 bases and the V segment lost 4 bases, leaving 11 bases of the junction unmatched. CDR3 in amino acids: CASSPTSGQGRYEQYF. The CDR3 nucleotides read TGCGCCAGCAGCCCAACGTCGGGACAGGGGCGATACGAGCAGTACTTC. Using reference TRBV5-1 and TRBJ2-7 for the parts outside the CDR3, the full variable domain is KAGVTQTPRYLIKTRGQQVTLSCSPISGHRSVSWYQQTPGQGLQFLFEYFSETQRNKGNFPGRFSGRQFSNSRSEMNVSTLELGDSALYLCASSPTSGQGRYEQYFGPGTRLTVT.

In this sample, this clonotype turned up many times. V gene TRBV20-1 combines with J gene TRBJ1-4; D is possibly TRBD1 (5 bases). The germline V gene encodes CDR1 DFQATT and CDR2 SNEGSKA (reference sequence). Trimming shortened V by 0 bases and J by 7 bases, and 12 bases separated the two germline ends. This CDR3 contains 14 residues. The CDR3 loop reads CSARDERGVEKLFF. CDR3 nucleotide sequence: TGCAGTGCTAGAGATGAAAGGGGCGTTGAAAAACTGTTTTTT.

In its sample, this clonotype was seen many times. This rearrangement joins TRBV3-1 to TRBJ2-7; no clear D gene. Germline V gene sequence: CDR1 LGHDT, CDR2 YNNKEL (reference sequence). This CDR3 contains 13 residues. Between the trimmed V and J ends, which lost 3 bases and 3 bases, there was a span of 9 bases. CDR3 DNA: TGTGCCAGCAGCCAGAACAGCTACTACGAGCAGTACTTC. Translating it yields CASSQNSYYEQYF.